A single sample gave rise to the 11 T cell receptor beta chains below, sequenced in a study of cytomegalovirus exposure and HLA in healthy donors. The data were produced by immunoSEQ multiplex PCR, yet TCRdb's version contains in-frame clones alone and is incomplete. The sample lists some 230,000 clones, just over 90% seen once, with 0.8% to 1.2% in the top ten. Sequencing was done on a sample of PBMCs. Every receptor here comes from a woman younger than 30 in good health and CMV-seronegative.

The V call is TRBV11-1, the J call TRBJ2-1, with TRBD2 matching over 12 bases. The CDR3 contains 15 residues. Germline CDR1 SGHAT, CDR2 FQDESV (reference sequence). V shed 6 bases and J 10 bases; nucleotides not matched to a gene: 10. CDR3 residues: CASSAGTSGRGEQFF. CDR3 DNA sequence: TGTGCCAGCAGTGCAGGGACTAGCGGGCGCGGGGAGCAGTTCTTC.

In its sample, this clone was seen a few times. The chain recombines TRBV29-1 with TRBJ2-7; 8 bases align to TRBD1. The CDR3 contains 15 residues. V lost 5 bases and J lost 5; bases outside the gene matches: 14. From germline, CDR1 is SQVTM and CDR2 ANQGSEA. The CDR3 sequence: CSVSYSGTGLNEQYF. CDR3 nucleotides: TGCAGCGTTTCTTACTCCGGGACAGGATTAAACGAGCAGTACTTC.

The chain has TRBV18 and TRBJ2-3; TRBD2 matches at 10 bases. The CDR3 spans 15 residues. Germline values: CDR1 KGHSH, CDR2 LQKENI. Trimming cost V 2 bases and J 3 bases; bases outside gene matches: 2. The CDR3 is CASSPTSGITDTQYF. DNA of the CDR3: TGTGCCAGCTCACCAACTAGCGGGATAACAGATACGCAGTATTTT.

The rearrangement uses TRBV9 and TRBJ1-2; D gene uncertain. V was shortened by 3 bases and J by 2 bases, with 8 bases between the two germline ends. CDR3 length: 13 residues. Germline V gene lookup returns CDR1 SGDLS and CDR2 YYNGEE. The CDR3 DNA reads as TGTGCCAGCAGCGCGGGATCCAACTATGGCTACACCTTC. It encodes CASSAGSNYGYTF. The full variable domain, its missing parts supplied by reference TRBV9 and TRBJ1-2, is DSGVTQTPKHLITATGQRVTLRCSPRSGDLSVYWYQQSLDQGLQFLIQYYNGEERAKGNILERFSAQQFPDLHSELNLSSLELGDSALYFCASSAGSNYGYTFGSGTRLTVV.

Here the CDR3 reads CASSPDGGWETQYF. The DNA of the CDR3 is TGTGCCAGCAGTCCTGATGGGGGGTGGGAGACCCAGTACTTC. The chain couples TRBV6-5 to TRBJ2-5, with a weak D call TRBD2 (6 bases). The CDR3 consists of 14 residues. Germline V lookup: CDR1 MNHEY, CDR2 SVGAGI. V was cut by 5 bases and J by 5 bases, with 15 bases left in between.

The gene calls are TRBV18 and TRBJ1-4; D unclear. This CDR3 comprises 16 residues. The ends were cut back, 2 bases at V and 2 bases at J, with 12 bases in the middle. Germline loops: CDR1 KGHSH, CDR2 LQKENI. CDR3 DNA: TGTGCCAGCTCACCAGGGCCCGGATCGACTAATGAAAAACTGTTTTTT. Protein: CASSPGPGSTNEKLFF.

Comment on this clone: The sample has other DNA sequences that encode this CDR3 too. This sequence joins TRBV9 and TRBJ2-7; TRBD2 aligns across 8 bases. CDR3 size: 14 residues. V gave up 0 bases and J gave up 4 bases; unmatched junction bases: 3. Germline CDR1 SGDLS, CDR2 YYNGEE. CDR3 nucleotides: TGTGCCAGCAGCGTAGGTCTAGCGGGTTACGAGCAGTACTTC. Protein sequence: CASSVGLAGYEQYF.

V gene TRBV5-1 combines with J gene TRBJ2-7, with 7 bases fitting TRBD1. Germline trimming cut 4 bases from V and 3 bases from J; bases unmatched to any gene: 7. This CDR3 contains 14 residues. Germline V lookup: CDR1 SGHRS, CDR2 YFSETQ. The CDR3 region has the DNA TGCGCCAGCAGCCATCGGGACAGTCACTACGAGCAGTACTTC. It translates to CASSHRDSHYEQYF.

This clone has a single count. The chain carries TRBV13 and TRBJ2-2; 14 nucleotides agree with TRBD2. The CDR3 covers 19 residues. V lost 1 base and J lost 1; bases outside the gene matches: 5. The germline V gene encodes CDR1 PRHDT and CDR2 FYEKMQ (reference sequence). The DNA for the CDR3 is TGTGCCAGCAGCTTAGCCGGGACTAGCGGGAGAGTGAACACCGGGGAGCTGTTTTTT. As protein: CASSLAGTSGRVNTGELFF.

The chain has TRBV5-1 and TRBJ2-6; D might be TRBD1 (6 bases). CDR1 is SGHRS and CDR2 is YFSETQ in the germline V gene. The CDR3 contains 18 residues. Trimming cost V 0 bases and J 0 bases, with 13 bases left between them. DNA of the CDR3: TGCGCCAGCAGCTTGGTGGGGGCGGACATCTCTGGGGCCAACGTCCTGACTTTC. Translating gives CASSLVGADISGANVLTF.

The J gene is TRBJ1-5, the V gene TRBV30; D call uncertain. V lost 0 bases and J 2 bases, leaving 17 bases between the germline ends. The length of the CDR3 is 17 residues. Looked up from germline, CDR1 is GTSNPN and CDR2 is SVGIG (reference sequence). The CDR3 region has the DNA TGTGCCTGGAGTGTATTACGGCTTGGGAGGGGCAATCAGCCCCAGCATTTT. Its translation is CAWSVLRLGRGNQPQHF.